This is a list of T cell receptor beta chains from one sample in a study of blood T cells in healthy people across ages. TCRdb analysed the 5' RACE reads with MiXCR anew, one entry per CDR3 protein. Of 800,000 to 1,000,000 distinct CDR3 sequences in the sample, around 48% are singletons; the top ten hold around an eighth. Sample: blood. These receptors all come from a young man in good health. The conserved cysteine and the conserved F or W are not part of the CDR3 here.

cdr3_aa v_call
ASSLAALLQAGEQY TRBV7-8
ASSLPSGGNYEQY TRBV4-1
ASWLQGLTNTGELF TRBV6-6
SVRLQGWYEQY TRBV29-1
ASSRTRGEQY TRBV14
ASSQVRGTRPKETQY TRBV3-1
ASSPDGLRNEQF TRBV5-6
SASPGGRNLYNEQF TRBV20-1
ASSQPQSFNTQY TRBV3-1
ASSSPIGGPADTQY TRBV5-4
ASSPGGEETQY TRBV5-6
ASRGGRGGYNEQF TRBV2
ATSAAGGYTEAF TRBV5-1
ASSLGQGDYGYT TRBV6-1
ASSPGAWDYGYT TRBV3-1
ASRRQVGTGELF TRBV27
ASSQADFSYEQY TRBV4-1
ATSERASDTQY TRBV24-1
ASSLGSLGETQY TRBV28
ASSQAGTSGGAYEQY TRBV3-1
ASSRGQGLTEAF TRBV27
ASSYSNTGTGGDEQY TRBV6-5
ASSPKVASVLYNEQY TRBV7-9
ASSLNLEQY TRBV12-3/TRBV12-4
ASTQRIVRPSNEQF TRBV12-3/TRBV12-4
SARDKGRGALNTEAF TRBV20-1
ASSSRGTDPSGANVLT TRBV7-8
SVAHRSGETQF TRBV29-1
ASSPSGGVQETQY TRBV7-2
ASSLRTSGKRSQY TRBV3-1
ASSPSGDRGPYEQY TRBV4-2
SAERDRRSGYT TRBV20-1
ASSQNPRGGYGYT TRBV4-3
AISESGGKGGELF TRBV10-3
ASRGGKWNTEAF TRBV6-2/TRBV6-3
ASSQDSTYYITDTQY TRBV4-3